The present T cell receptor (beta chain) was sequenced within a study of cytomegalovirus exposure and HLA in healthy donors. The V end was cut by 4 bases, the J end by 1 base, with 7 bases between. Germline-derived CDR1 and CDR2 are LNHNV and YYDKDF (reference sequence). The CDR3 is made up of 14 amino acids. The primer mix had 60 Vbeta and 13 Jbeta primers. TCRdb's copy holds only in-frame clones and misses some; the assay was immunoSEQ multiplex PCR. The repertoire holds about 85,000 clones, with 50% to 75% as singletons. With respect to this clone: Its specificity is unknown.

Study observations and caveats: It was shown in a later analysis that HLA-associated TCR beta chains were more clonally expanded than other, equally common chains.

The V and J genes are TRBV15 and TRBJ2-2; D uncertain. The sequenced material came from PBMCs. This TCR was recovered from a man aged 30 to 45 in good health and CMV-seronegative. As DNA, the CDR3 is TGTGCCACCAGCATGCGGCGGAACACCGGGGAGCTGTTTTTT. This codes for CATSMRRNTGELFF.